This TCR beta chain was documented in a study of T cells in narcolepsy. Study-wide results and limits: Comparing one patient's CSF and blood CD4+ clonotypes highlighted HCRT- and TRIB2-specific autoreactive clonotypes. Autoreactive clonotypes reportedly recurred in blood of same and different patients, not controls.

TCRdb keeps only in-frame clones here, not all; method: immunoSEQ multiplex PCR. The sample yields 10,000 to 12,000 clones, over 65% seen once. Of note for this clone: The antigen is unknown.

Trimming stripped 1 base from V and 6 bases from J, with 7 bases between. The CDR3 extends over 13 amino acids. Germline-derived CDR1 and CDR2 are MNHEY and SVGAGI. This chain connects TRBV6-5 to TRBJ2-1; a weak D match, TRBD2 (5 bases). The clonotype was recovered from a human donor with narcolepsy. The sample comprised CD45RA- memory CD8+ T cells from PBMCs. The CDR3 protein is CASSYLGSNEQFF. CDR3 nucleotides: TGTGCCAGCAGTTACTTGGGGAGCAATGAGCAGTTCTTC.